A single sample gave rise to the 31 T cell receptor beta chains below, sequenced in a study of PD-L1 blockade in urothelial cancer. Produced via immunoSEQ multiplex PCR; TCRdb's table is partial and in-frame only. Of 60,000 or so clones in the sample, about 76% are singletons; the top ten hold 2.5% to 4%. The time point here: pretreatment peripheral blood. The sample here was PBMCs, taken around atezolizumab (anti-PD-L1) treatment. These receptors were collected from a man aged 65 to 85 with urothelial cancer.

The CDR3 loop is CASSVHGTGVTDTQYF. Written as DNA, the CDR3 is TGTGCCAGCAGCGTTCACGGGACAGGGGTCACAGATACGCAGTATTTT. V is TRBV5-6 and J is TRBJ2-3, with TRBD1 matching over 10 bases. The germline CDR1 and CDR2 sequences are SGHDT and YYEEEE. The V and J ends lost 4 bases and 2 bases, in that order; junction bases with no gene match: 7. The CDR3 runs 16 residues.

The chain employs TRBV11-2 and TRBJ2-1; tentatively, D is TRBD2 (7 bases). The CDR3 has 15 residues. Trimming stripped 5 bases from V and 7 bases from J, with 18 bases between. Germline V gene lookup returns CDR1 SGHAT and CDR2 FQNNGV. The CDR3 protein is CASSPSRGRTNEQFF. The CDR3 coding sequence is TGTGCCAGCAGCCCCTCGCGGGGGCGCACGAATGAGCAGTTCTTC.

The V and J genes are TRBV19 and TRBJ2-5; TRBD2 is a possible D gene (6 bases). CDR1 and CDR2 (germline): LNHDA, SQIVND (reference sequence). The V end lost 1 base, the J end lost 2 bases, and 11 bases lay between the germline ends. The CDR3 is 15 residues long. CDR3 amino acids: CASSIVAGKQETQYF. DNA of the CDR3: TGTGCCAGTAGTATAGTGGCGGGGAAGCAAGAGACCCAGTACTTC.

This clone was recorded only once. The DNA for the CDR3 is TGTGCCAGCAGCCCGACTAGCGGGTGGTCGGGTGAGCAGTTCTTC. Its translation is CASSPTSGWSGEQFF. This chain connects TRBV7-2 to TRBJ2-1, with 10 positions matching TRBD2. Germline assignment: CDR1 SGHTA and CDR2 FQGNSA. V lost 5 bases and J lost 9; bases outside the gene matches: 10. The CDR3 is made up of 15 amino acids.

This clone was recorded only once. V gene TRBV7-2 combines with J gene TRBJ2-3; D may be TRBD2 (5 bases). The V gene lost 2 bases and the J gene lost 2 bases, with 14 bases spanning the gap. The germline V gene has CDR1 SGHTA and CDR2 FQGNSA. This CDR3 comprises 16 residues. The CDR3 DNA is TGTGCCAGCAGCTTATTTCCGGGAATCAACACAGATACGCAGTATTTT. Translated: CASSLFPGINTDTQYF.

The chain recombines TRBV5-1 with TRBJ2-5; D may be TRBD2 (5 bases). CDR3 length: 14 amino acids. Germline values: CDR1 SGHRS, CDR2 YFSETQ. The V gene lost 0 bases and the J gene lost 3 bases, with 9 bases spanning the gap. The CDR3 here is CASSLGGVEETQYF. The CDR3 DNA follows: TGCGCCAGCAGCTTGGGGGGAGTAGAAGAGACCCAGTACTTC.

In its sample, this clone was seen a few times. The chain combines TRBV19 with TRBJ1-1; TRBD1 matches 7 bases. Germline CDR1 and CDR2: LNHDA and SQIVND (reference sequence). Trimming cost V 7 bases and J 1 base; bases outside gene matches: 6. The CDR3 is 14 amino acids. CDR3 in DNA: TGTGCCAGTACCCAGGGACAGCCGAACACTGAAGCTTTCTTT. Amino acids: CASTQGQPNTEAFF.

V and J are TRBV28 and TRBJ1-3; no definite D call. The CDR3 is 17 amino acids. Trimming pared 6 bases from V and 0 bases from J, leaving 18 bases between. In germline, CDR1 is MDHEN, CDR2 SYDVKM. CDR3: CASSPPGSGPSGNTIYF. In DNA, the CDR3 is TGTGCCAGCAGCCCCCCGGGCAGCGGTCCCTCTGGAAACACCATATATTTT.

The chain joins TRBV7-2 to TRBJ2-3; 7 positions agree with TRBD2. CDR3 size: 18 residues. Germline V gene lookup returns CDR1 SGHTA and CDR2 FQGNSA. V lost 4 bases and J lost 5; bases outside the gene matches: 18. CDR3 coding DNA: TGTGCCAGCAGCTCCCTTACTGGCGGGAGAAGGGTGAGAGATACGCAGTATTTT. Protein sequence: CASSSLTGGRRVRDTQYF.

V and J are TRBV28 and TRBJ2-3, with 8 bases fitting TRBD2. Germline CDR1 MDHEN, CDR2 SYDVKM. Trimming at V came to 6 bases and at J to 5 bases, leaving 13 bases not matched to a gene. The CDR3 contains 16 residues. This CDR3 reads CASSPPPAGELDTQYF. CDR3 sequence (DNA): TGTGCCAGCAGCCCTCCTCCAGCGGGAGAGCTAGATACGCAGTATTTT.

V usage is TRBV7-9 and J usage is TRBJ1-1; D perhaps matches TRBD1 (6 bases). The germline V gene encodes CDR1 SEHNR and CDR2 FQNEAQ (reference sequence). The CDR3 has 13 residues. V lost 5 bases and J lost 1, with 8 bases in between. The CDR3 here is CASSRDKNTEAFF. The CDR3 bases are TGTGCCAGCAGCAGGGACAAGAACACTGAAGCTTTCTTT.

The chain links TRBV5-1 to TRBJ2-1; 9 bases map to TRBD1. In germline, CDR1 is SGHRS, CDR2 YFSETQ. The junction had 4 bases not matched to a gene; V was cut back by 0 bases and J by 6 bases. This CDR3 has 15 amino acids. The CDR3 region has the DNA TGCGCCAGCAGCTTGGCCGCGACAGGGGGCAATGAGCAGTTCTTC. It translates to CASSLAATGGNEQFF.

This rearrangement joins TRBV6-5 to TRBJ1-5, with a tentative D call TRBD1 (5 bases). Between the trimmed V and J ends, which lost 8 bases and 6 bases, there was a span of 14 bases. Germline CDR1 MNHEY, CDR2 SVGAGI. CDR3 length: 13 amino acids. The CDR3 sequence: CASGAGGSQPQHF. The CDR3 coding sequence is TGTGCCAGCGGGGCGGGGGGAAGTCAGCCCCAGCATTTT.

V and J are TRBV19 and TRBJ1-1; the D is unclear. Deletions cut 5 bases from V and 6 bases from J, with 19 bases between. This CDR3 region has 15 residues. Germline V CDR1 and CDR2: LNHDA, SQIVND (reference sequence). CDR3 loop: CASSPRTLMSAEAFF. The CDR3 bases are TGTGCCAGTAGTCCGCGGACTCTTATGTCTGCTGAAGCTTTCTTT.

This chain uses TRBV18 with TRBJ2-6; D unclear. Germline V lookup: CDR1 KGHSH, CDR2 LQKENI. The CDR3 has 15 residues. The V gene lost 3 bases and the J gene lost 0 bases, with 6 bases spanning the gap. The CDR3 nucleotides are TGTGCCAGCTCACCTGTTATCTCTGGGGCCAACGTCCTGACTTTC. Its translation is CASSPVISGANVLTF.

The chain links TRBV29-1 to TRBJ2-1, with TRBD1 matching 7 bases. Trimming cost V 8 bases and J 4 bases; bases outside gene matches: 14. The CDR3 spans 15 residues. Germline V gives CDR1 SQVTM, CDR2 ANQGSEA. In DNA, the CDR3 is TGCAGCCTGGAGCGTGAGACAGGGAATTACAATGAGCAGTTCTTC. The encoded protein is CSLERETGNYNEQFF.

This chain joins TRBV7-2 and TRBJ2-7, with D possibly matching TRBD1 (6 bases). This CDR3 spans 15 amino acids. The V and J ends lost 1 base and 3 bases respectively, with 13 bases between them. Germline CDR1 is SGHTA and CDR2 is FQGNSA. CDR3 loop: CASSLDRVSLYEQYF. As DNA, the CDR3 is TGTGCCAGCAGCTTAGACAGGGTCTCGCTCTACGAGCAGTACTTC.

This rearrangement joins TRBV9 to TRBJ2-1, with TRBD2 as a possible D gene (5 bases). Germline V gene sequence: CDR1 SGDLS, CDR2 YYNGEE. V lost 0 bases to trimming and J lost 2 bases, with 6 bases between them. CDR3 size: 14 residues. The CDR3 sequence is CASSVVLAYNEQFF. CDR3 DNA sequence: TGTGCCAGCAGCGTAGTACTAGCCTACAATGAGCAGTTCTTC. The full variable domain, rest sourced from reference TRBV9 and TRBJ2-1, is DSGVTQTPKHLITATGQRVTLRCSPRSGDLSVYWYQQSLDQGLQFLIQYYNGEERAKGNILERFSAQQFPDLHSELNLSSLELGDSALYFCASSVVLAYNEQFFGPGTRLTVL.

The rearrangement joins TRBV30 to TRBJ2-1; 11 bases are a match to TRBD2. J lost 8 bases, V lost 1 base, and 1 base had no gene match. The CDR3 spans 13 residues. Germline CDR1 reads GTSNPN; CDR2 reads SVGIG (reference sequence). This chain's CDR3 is CAWSGLAGYEQFF. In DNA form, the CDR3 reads TGTGCCTGGAGTGGACTAGCGGGGTATGAGCAGTTCTTC.

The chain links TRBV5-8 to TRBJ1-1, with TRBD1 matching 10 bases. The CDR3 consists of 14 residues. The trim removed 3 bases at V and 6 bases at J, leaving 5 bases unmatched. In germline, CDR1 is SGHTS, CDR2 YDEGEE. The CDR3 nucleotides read TGTGCCAGCAGCTCCGGGACAGGGGCCCCTGAAGCTTTCTTT. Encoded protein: CASSSGTGAPEAFF.

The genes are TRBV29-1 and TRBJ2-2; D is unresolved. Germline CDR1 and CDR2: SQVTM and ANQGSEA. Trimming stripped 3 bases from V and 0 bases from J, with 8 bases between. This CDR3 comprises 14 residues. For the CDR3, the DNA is TGCAGCGTTGAGCGCGGATCGAACACCGGGGAGCTGTTTTTT. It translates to CSVERGSNTGELFF.

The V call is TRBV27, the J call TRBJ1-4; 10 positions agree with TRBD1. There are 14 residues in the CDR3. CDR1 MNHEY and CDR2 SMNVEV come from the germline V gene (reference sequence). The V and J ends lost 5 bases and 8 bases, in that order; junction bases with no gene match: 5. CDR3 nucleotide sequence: TGTGCCAGCAGTACGACAGGGGGCATCGAAAAACTGTTTTTT. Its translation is CASSTTGGIEKLFF.

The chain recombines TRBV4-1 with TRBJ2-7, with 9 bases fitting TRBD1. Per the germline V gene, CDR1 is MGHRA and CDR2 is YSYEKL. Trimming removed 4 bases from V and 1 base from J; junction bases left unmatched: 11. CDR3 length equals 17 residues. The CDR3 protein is CASSPPKQGAGSYEQYF. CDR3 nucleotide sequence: TGCGCCAGCAGCCCACCTAAACAGGGGGCGGGATCCTACGAGCAGTACTTC.

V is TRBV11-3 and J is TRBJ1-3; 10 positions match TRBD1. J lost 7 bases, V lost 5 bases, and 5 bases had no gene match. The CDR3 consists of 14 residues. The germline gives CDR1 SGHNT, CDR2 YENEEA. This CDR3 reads CASSGTGDLNTIYF. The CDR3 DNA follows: TGTGCCAGCAGCGGGACAGGGGATTTGAACACCATATATTTT.

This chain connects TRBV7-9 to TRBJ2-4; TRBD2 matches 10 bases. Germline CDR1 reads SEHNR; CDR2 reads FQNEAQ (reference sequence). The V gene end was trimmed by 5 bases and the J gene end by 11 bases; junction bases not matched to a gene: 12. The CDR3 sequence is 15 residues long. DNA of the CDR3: TGTGCCAGCAGCCCACGAGCGCTAGCGGGGGACTTTCAGTACTTC. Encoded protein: CASSPRALAGDFQYF.

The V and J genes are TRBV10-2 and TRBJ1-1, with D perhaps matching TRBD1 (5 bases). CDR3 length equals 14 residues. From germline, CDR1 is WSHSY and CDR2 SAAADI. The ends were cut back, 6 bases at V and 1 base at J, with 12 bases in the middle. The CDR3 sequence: CASRTTEKNTEAFF. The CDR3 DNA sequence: TGCGCCAGCAGAACGACAGAAAAGAACACTGAAGCTTTCTTT.

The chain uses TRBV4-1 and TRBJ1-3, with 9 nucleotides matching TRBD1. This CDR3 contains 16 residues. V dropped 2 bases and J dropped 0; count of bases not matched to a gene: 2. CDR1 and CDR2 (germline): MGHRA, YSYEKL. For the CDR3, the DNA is TGCGCCAGCAGCCAAACAGGGGGCAACTCTGGAAACACCATATATTTT. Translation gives CASSQTGGNSGNTIYF.

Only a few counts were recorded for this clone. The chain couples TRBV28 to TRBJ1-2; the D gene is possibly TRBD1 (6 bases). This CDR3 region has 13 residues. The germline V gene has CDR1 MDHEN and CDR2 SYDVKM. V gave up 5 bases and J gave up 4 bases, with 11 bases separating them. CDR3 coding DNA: TGTGCCAGCAGTGGCCAGGGGATCTATGGCTACACCTTC. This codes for CASSGQGIYGYTF.

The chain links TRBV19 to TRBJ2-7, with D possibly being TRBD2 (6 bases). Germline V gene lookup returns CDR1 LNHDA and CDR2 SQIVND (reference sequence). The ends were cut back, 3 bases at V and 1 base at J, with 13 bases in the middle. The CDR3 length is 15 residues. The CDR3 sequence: CASSILGGESYEQYF. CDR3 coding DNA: TGTGCCAGTAGTATTTTGGGGGGAGAATCCTACGAGCAGTACTTC. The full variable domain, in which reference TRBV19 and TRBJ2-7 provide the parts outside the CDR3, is DGGITQSPKYLFRKEGQNVTLSCEQNLNHDAMYWYRQDPGQGLRLIYYSQIVNDFQKGDIAEGYSVSREKKESFPLTVTSAQKNPTAFYLCASSILGGESYEQYFGPGTRLTVT.

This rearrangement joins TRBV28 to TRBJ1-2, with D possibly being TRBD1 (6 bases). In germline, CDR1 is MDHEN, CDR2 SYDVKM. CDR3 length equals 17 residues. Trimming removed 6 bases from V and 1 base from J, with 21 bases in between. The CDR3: CASSPPGTRGFNYGYTF. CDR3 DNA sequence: TGTGCCAGCAGCCCCCCCGGGACACGAGGGTTTAACTATGGCTACACCTTC.

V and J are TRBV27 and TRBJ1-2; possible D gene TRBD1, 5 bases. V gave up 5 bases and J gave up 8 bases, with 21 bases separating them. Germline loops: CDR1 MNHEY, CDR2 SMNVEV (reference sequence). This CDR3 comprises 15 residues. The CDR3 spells CASSVRAGSGGGYTF. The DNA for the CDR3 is TGTGCCAGCAGTGTCCGGGCGGGGTCGGGGGGGGGCTACACCTTC.